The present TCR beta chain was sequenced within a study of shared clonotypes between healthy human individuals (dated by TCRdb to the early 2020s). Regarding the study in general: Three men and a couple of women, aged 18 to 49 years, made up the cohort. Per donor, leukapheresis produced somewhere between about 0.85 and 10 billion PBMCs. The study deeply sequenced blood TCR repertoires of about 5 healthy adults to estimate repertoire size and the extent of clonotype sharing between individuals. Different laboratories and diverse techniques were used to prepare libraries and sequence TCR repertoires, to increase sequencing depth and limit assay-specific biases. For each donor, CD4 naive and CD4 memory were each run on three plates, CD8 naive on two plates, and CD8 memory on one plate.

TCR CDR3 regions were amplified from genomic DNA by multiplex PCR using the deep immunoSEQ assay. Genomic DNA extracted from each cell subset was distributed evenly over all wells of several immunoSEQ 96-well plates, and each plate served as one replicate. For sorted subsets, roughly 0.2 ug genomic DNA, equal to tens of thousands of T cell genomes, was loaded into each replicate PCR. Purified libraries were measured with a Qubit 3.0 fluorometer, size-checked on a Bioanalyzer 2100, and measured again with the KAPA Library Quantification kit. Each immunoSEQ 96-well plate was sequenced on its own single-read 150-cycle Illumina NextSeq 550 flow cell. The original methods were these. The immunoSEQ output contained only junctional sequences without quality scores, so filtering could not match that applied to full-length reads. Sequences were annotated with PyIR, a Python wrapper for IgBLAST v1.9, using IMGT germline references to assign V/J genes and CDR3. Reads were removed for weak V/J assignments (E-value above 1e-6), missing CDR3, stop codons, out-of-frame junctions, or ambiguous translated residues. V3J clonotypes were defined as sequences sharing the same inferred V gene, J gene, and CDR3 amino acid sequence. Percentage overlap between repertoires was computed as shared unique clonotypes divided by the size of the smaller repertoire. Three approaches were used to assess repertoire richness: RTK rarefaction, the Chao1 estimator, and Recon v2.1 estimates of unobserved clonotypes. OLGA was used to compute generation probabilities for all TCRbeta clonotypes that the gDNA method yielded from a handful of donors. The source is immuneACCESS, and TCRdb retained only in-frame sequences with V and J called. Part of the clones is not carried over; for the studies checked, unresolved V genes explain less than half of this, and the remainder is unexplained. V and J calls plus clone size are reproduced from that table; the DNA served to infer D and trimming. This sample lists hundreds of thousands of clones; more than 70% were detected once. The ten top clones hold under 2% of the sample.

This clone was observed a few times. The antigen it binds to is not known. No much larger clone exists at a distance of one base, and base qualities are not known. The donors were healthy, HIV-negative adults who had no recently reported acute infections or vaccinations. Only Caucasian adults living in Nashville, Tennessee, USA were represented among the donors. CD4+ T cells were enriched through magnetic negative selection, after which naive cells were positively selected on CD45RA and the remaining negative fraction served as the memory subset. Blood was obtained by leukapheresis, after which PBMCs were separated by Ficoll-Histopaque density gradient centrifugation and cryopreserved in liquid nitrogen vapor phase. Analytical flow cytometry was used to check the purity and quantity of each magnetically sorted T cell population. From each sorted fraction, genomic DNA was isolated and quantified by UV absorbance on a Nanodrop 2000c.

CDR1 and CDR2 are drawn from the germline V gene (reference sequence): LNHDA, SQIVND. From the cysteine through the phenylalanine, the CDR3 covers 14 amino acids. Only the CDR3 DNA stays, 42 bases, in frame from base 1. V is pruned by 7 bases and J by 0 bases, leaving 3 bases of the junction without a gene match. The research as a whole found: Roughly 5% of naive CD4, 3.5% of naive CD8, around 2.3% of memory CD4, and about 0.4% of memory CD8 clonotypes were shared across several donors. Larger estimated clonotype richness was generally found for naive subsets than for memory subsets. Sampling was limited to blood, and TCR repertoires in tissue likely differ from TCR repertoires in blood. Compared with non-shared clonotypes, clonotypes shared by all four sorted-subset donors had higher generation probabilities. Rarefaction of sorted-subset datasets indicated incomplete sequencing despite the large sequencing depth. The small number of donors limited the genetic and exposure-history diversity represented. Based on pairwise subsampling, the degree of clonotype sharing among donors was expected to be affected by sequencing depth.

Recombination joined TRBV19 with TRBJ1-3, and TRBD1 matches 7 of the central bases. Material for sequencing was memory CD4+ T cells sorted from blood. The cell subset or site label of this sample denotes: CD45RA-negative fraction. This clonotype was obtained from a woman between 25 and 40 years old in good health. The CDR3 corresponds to CASNPGGSGNTIYF. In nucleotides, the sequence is TGTGCCAGTAATCCAGGGGGCTCTGGAAACACCATATATTTT.